These 11 T cell receptor beta chains came from one sample sequenced in a study of beta chain features in type 1 diabetes. Since all of the isolated RNA was reverse transcribed, expressed TCRB transcripts were what got sequenced. Method: immunoSEQ multiplex PCR; TCRdb's copy keeps in-frame clones and lacks some. The repertoire holds hundreds of thousands of clones, about 14% seen once, with around 0.1% in the top ten. The sequencing input was naive CD4+ T cells from blood. The receptor source for this set is a man between 18 and 29 years old in good health.

The chain joins TRBV28 to TRBJ1-1, with a tentative D call TRBD1 (5 bases). The CDR3 loop spans 13 amino acids. V was cut by 7 bases and J by 6 bases, with 15 bases left in between. Germline CDR1 and CDR2: MDHEN and SYDVKM. This CDR3 reads CASKLGGTAEAFF. The CDR3 coding sequence is TGTGCCAGCAAATTGGGGGGAACGGCTGAAGCTTTCTTT.

V gene TRBV9 combines with J gene TRBJ2-7; no reliable D call. V lost 0 bases, J lost 3 bases, and 10 bases lay in between. Germline CDR1 SGDLS, CDR2 YYNGEE. This CDR3 has 14 amino acids. Written as DNA, the CDR3 is TGTGCCAGCAGCGTAGACGAGACTGGCTACGAGCAGTACTTC. It encodes CASSVDETGYEQYF.

The chain has TRBV2 and TRBJ2-6; 8 nucleotides agree with TRBD1. V lost 7 bases and J lost 0; bases outside the gene matches: 5. Germline V gene lookup returns CDR1 SNHLY and CDR2 FYNNEI. The CDR3 spans 16 residues. The CDR3 is CASKGTGHSGANVLTF. The CDR3 DNA follows: TGTGCCAGCAAAGGGACAGGCCACTCTGGGGCCAACGTCCTGACTTTC.

In regard to this clone: Other nucleotide sequences from this sample produce the same CDR3. V usage is TRBV29-1 and J usage is TRBJ2-3; unclear D gene. The length of the CDR3 is 12 residues. CDR1 and CDR2 from the germline V gene are SQVTM and ANQGSEA. Trimming pared 1 base from V and 2 bases from J, leaving 4 bases between. Here the CDR3 DNA reads TGCAGCGTTGAAGGATCCACAGATACGCAGTATTTT. Protein product: CSVEGSTDTQYF.

This clone occurred a few times. The genes are TRBV27 and TRBJ1-6; possible D gene TRBD1, 6 bases. CDR3 size: 13 residues. Germline V gene data show CDR1 as MNHEY and CDR2 as SMNVEV (reference sequence). Trimming removed 8 bases at V and 9 bases at J, with 14 bases between. Here the CDR3 reads CASGYREGSPLHF. The CDR3 nucleotides read TGTGCCAGCGGTTACAGGGAGGGTTCACCCCTCCACTTT.

CDR3 in DNA: TGTGCCAGCAGCTCCGGACTAGCGGGAGCTCAGGAGACCCAGTACTTC. Encoded protein: CASSSGLAGAQETQYF. J is TRBJ2-5 and V is TRBV7-2; 13 nucleotides line up with TRBD2. The junction had 7 bases not matched to a gene; V was cut back by 4 bases and J by 5 bases. Germline lookup yields CDR1 SGHTA and CDR2 FQGNSA. CDR3 length: 16 residues. The full variable domain, its missing parts supplied by reference TRBV7-2 and TRBJ2-5, is GAGVSQSPSNKVTEKGKDVELRCDPISGHTALYWYRQSLGQGLEFLIYFQGNSAPDKSGLPSDRFSAERTGGSVSTLTIQRTQQEDSAVYLCASSSGLAGAQETQYFGPGTRLLVL.

V usage is TRBV10-3 and J usage is TRBJ2-7; the D is unclear. The CDR3 length is 16 residues. Germline V gene lookup returns CDR1 ENHRY and CDR2 SYGVKD. Trimming removed 0 bases from V and 2 bases from J, with 14 bases in between. The CDR3 loop is CAISESVIRSTYEQYF. DNA for the CDR3: TGTGCCATCAGTGAGTCGGTAATCCGTTCTACCTACGAGCAGTACTTC.

The chain has TRBV5-6 and TRBJ1-3, with 8 bases matching TRBD1. Germline V gene lookup returns CDR1 SGHDT and CDR2 YYEEEE. This CDR3 has 15 residues. The ends lost 2 bases at V and 4 bases at J; junction bases unmatched: 5. CDR3 residues: CASSFRGRLGNTIYF. In nucleotides, the CDR3 is TGTGCCAGCAGCTTCAGGGGGCGTCTCGGAAACACCATATATTTT.

The V call is TRBV9, the J call TRBJ2-2; 7 nucleotides match TRBD2. V shed 0 bases and J 0 bases; nucleotides not matched to a gene: 5. The CDR3 length is 17 residues. Germline lookup yields CDR1 SGDLS and CDR2 YYNGEE. CDR3 DNA sequence: TGTGCCAGCAGCGTAGTAGTGGCGGGGGCGAACACCGGGGAGCTGTTTTTT. This encodes CASSVVVAGANTGELFF. The full variable domain, its missing parts supplied by reference TRBV9 and TRBJ2-2, is DSGVTQTPKHLITATGQRVTLRCSPRSGDLSVYWYQQSLDQGLQFLIQYYNGEERAKGNILERFSAQQFPDLHSELNLSSLELGDSALYFCASSVVVAGANTGELFFGEGSRLTVL.

There are a few counts of this clone. This sequence joins TRBV28 and TRBJ1-3; possible D gene TRBD1, 6 bases. Trimming took 7 bases from V and 4 from J, leaving 23 bases between them. The CDR3 runs to 17 residues. Germline assignment: CDR1 MDHEN and CDR2 SYDVKM. The chain's CDR3 is CASTPSSPGAWGNTIYF. For the CDR3, the DNA is TGTGCCAGCACTCCCTCATCCCCGGGGGCGTGGGGAAACACCATATATTTT.

This clone was counted a few times. The V call is TRBV6-4, the J call TRBJ2-7; 14 bases align to TRBD2. Germline trimming cut 9 bases from V and 3 bases from J; bases unmatched to any gene: 19. CDR1 and CDR2 (germline): MRHNA, SNTAGT. CDR3 length equals 19 residues. CDR3 amino acids: CARLGYGGLAGDRVYEQYF. The CDR3 nucleotides read TGTGCCAGACTGGGGTATGGGGGACTAGCGGGAGACCGGGTCTACGAGCAGTACTTC.